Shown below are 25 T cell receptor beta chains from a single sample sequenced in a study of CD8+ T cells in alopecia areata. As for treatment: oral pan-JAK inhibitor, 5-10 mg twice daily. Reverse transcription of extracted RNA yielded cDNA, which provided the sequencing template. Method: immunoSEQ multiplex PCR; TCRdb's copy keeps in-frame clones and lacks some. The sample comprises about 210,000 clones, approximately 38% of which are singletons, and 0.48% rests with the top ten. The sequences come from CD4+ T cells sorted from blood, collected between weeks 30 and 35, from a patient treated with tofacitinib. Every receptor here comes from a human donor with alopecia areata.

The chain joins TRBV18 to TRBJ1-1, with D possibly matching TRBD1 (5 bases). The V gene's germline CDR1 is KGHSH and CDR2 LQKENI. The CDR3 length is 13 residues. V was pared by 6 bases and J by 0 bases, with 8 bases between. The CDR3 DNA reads TGTGCCAGCTCGGCAGGGATGAACACTGAAGCTTTCTTT. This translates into CASSAGMNTEAFF.

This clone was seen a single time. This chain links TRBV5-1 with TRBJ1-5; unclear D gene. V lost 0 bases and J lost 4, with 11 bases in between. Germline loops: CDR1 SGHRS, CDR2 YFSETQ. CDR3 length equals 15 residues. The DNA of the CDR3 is TGCGCCAGCAGCTTGGGCATGGGCCCAAATCAGCCCCAGCATTTT. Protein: CASSLGMGPNQPQHF.

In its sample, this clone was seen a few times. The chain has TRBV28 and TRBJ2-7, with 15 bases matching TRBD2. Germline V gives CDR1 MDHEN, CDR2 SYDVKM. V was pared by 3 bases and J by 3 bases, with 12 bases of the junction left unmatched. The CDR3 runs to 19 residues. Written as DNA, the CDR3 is TGTGCCAGCAGTTTCTCTCCCGGGACTAGCGGGGGGCCCTTCTACGAGCAGTACTTC. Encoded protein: CASSFSPGTSGGPFYEQYF.

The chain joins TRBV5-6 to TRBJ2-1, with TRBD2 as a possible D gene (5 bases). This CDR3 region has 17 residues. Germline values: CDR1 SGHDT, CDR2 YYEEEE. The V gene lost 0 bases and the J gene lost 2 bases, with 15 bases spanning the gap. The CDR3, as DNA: TGTGCCAGCAGCTTGGATTATGAGGGCATCACCTACAATGAGCAGTTCTTC. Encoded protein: CASSLDYEGITYNEQFF.

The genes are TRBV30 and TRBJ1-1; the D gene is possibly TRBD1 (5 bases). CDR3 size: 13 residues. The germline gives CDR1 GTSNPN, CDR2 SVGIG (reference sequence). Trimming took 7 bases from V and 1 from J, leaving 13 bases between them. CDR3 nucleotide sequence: TGTGCCTTTTCCGGGGGATCGAACACTGAAGCTTTCTTT. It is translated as CAFSGGSNTEAFF.

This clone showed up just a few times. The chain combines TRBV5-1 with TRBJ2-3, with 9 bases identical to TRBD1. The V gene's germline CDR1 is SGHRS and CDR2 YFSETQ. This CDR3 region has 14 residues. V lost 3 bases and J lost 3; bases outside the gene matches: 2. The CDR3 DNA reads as TGCGCCAGCAGCTGGGACAGGGTAACAGATACGCAGTATTTT. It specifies CASSWDRVTDTQYF.

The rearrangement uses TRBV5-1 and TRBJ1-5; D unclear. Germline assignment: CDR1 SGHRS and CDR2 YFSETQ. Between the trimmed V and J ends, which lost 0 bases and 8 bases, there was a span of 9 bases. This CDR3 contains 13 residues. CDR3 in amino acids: CASSLGPGEPQHF. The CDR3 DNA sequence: TGCGCCAGCAGCTTGGGACCCGGCGAGCCCCAGCATTTT.

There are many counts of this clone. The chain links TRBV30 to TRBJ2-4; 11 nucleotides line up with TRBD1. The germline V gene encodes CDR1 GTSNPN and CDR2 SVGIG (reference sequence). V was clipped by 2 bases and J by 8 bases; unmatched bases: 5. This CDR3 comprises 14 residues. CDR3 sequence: CAWSSAGQGDIQYF. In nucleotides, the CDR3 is TGTGCCTGGAGTAGCGCGGGACAGGGGGACATTCAGTACTTC.

Written as DNA, the CDR3 is TGTGCCAGCAGCCAAGAGAAATGGGGGGCCGGTTACGAGCAGTACTTC. It specifies CASSQEKWGAGYEQYF. The chain combines TRBV4-2 with TRBJ2-7; D tentatively fits TRBD1 or TRBD2 (6 bases each). The CDR3 sequence is 16 residues long. CDR1 is LGHNA and CDR2 is YNFKEQ in the germline V gene. V was shortened by 0 bases and J by 4 bases, with 16 bases between the two germline ends.

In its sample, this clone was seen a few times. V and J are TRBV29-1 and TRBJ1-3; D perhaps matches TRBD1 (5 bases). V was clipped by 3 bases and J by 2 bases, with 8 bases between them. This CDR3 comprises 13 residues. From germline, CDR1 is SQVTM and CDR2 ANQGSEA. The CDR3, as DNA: TGCAGCGTTGAGGAGGGACCTGGAAACACCATATATTTT. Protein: CSVEEGPGNTIYF.

For the CDR3, the DNA is TGTGCCAGCAGACCGACTAGGAGTTCAGAAGCTTTCTTT. Translation gives CASRPTRSSEAFF. The V gene is TRBV6-5, the J gene TRBJ1-1; the D is unclear. Germline lookup yields CDR1 MNHEY and CDR2 SVGAGI. There are 13 residues in the CDR3. The V gene lost 6 bases and the J gene lost 8 bases, with 16 bases spanning the gap.

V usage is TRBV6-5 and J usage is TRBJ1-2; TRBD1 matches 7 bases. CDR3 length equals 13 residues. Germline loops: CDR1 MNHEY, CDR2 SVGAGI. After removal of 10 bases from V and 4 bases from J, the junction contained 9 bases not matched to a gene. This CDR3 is CAIKTGSGYGYTF. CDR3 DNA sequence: TGTGCCATCAAGACAGGGAGTGGCTATGGCTACACCTTC.

The DNA of the CDR3 is TGCGCCAGCAGCGGAGGGTCGGGCACCGGGGAGCTGTTTTTT. Translated, it gives CASSGGSGTGELFF. The chain joins TRBV5-1 to TRBJ2-2; TRBD2 is a possible D gene (6 bases). V gave up 4 bases and J gave up 4 bases, with 11 bases separating them. Germline CDR1 SGHRS, CDR2 YFSETQ. This CDR3 spans 14 amino acids.

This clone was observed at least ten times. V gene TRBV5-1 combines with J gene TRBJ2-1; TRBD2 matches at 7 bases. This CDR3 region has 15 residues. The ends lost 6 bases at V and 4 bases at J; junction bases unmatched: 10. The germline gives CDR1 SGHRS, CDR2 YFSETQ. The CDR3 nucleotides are TGCGCCAGCACCACCAGGGAGGGGTGGTACAATGAGCAGTTCTTC. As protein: CASTTREGWYNEQFF.

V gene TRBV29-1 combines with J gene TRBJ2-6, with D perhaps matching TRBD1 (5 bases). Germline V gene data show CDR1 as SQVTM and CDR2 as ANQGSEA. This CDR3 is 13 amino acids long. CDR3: CSIRVPGANVLTF. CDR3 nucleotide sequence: TGCAGTATCAGGGTTCCTGGGGCCAACGTCCTGACTTTC.

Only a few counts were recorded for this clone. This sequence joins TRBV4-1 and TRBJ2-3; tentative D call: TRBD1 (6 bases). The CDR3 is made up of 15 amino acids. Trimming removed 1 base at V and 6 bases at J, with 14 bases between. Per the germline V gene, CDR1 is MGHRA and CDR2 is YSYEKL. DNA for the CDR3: TGCGCCAGCAGCCAAGTACAGGGTTTGGGGGATACGCAGTATTTT. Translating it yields CASSQVQGLGDTQYF.

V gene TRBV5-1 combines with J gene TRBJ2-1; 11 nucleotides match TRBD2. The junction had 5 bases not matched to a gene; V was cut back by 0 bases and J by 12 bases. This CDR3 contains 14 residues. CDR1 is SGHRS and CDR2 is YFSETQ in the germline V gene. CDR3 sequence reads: CASSLELAGVGQFF. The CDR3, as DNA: TGCGCCAGCAGCTTGGAACTAGCGGGGGTGGGGCAGTTCTTC.

CDR3 sequence (DNA): TGCGCCAGCAGCCCCTTCGGGCGCGCTGACTATGGCTACACCTTC. Protein product: CASSPFGRADYGYTF. The chain employs TRBV4-1 and TRBJ1-2; D not certain. Germline V gene data show CDR1 as MGHRA and CDR2 as YSYEKL. The CDR3 runs to 15 residues. The ends were cut back, 4 bases at V and 3 bases at J, with 15 bases in the middle.

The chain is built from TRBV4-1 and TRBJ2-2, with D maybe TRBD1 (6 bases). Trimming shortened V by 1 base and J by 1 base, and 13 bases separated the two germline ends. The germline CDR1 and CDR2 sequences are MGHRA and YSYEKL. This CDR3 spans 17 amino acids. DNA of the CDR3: TGCGCCAGCAGCCAAGGAAAACCCAGGGGGAACACCGGGGAGCTGTTTTTT. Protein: CASSQGKPRGNTGELFF.

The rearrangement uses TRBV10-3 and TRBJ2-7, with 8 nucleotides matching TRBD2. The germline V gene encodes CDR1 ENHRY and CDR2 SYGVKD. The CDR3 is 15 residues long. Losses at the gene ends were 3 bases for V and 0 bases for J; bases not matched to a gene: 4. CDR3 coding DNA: TGTGCCATCAGTGATCCAAGCGGGAGCTCCTACGAGCAGTACTTC. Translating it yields CAISDPSGSSYEQYF.

The CDR3: CASSVQGRTYGYTF. The CDR3 DNA reads TGTGCCAGCAGTGTACAGGGGAGGACCTATGGCTACACCTTC. The V call is TRBV25-1, the J call TRBJ1-2; TRBD1 matches 7 bases. This CDR3 comprises 14 residues. V was pared by 4 bases and J by 4 bases, with 6 bases of the junction left unmatched. Germline V gives CDR1 MGHDK, CDR2 SYGVNS.

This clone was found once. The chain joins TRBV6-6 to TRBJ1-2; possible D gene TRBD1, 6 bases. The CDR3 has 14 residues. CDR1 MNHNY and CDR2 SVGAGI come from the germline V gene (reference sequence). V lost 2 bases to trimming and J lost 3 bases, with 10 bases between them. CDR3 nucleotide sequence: TGTGCCAGCAGTTACGCGGGGGCGGACTATGGCTACACCTTC. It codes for CASSYAGADYGYTF.

The CDR3 region has the DNA TGTGCCAGCAGTTACTCGAAGGACCGCTACGAGCAGTACTTC. Translating gives CASSYSKDRYEQYF. This chain links TRBV6-5 with TRBJ2-7, with unresolved D. CDR3 length: 14 amino acids. V was clipped by 0 bases and J by 3 bases, with 9 bases between them. Looked up from germline, CDR1 is MNHEY and CDR2 is SVGAGI.

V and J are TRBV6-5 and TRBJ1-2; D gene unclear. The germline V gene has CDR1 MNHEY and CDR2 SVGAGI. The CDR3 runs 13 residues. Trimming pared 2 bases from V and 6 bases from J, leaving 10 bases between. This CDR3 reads CASSYDRQDGYTF. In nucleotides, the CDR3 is TGTGCCAGCAGTTACGACCGGCAGGATGGCTACACCTTC.

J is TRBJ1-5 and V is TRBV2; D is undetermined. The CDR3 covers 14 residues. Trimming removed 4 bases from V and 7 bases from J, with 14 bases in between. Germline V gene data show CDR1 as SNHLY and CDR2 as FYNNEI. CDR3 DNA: TGTGCCAGCAGTGCAAGGACTTATATGCAGCCCCAGCATTTT. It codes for CASSARTYMQPQHF. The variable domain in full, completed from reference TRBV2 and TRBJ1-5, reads EPEVTQTPSHQVTQMGQEVILRCVPISNHLYFYWYRQILGQKVEFLVSFYNNEISEKSEIFDDQFSVERPDGSNFTLKIRSTKLEDSAMYFCASSARTYMQPQHFGDGTRLSIL.